The clone carrying this T cell receptor beta chain was picked up many times. Its antigen is not known. The sample originates from a study of early T cells in non-severe SARS-CoV-2 infection. Study summary: It was bulk RNA from unsorted whole blood that was sequenced, and the chains were unpaired.

Points from the study as a whole: The matching step, a VDJdb search, favored anti-spike CD8 responses and missed private and CD4 specificities.

The TCR library protocol attached unique molecular identifiers to the individual cDNA molecules. TCRdb fed the 5' RACE reads into MiXCR, producing one record per CDR3 protein. This sample yields around 25,000 distinct CDR3 sequences, of which less than 7% are seen a single time; 2.4% belongs to the top ten. What was sequenced was whole blood. The TCR was taken from an adult who was a healthcare worker with PCR-confirmed SARS-CoV-2 infection or an uninfected control (not recorded which).

The CDR3 nucleotides are TGCAGGGCCGACGGCACAGGGAGGCCCACTGAAGCTTTCTTT. It is translated as CRADGTGRPTEAFF. The chain employs TRBV29-1 and TRBJ1-1, with D maybe TRBD1 (6 bases). The CDR3 extends over 14 amino acids. The V gene's germline CDR1 is SQVTM and CDR2 ANQGSEA.